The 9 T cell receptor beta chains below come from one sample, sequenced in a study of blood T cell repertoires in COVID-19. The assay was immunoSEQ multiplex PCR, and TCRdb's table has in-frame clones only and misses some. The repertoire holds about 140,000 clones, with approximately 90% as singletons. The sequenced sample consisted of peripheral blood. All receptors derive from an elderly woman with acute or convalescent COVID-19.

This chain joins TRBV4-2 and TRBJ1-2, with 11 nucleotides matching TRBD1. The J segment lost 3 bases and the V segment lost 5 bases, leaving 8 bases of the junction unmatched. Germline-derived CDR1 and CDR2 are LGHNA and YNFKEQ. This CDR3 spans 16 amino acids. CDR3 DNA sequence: TGTGCCAGCAGCTATCGGACAGGGGGCCTGGACTATGGCTACACCTTC. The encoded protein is CASSYRTGGLDYGYTF.

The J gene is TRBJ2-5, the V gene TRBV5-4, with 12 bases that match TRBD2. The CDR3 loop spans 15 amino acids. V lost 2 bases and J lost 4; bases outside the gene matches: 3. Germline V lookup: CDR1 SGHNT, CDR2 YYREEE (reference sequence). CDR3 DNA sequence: TGTGCCAGCAGCTTACTAGCGGGGGGACGAGAGACCCAGTACTTC. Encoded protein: CASSLLAGGRETQYF.

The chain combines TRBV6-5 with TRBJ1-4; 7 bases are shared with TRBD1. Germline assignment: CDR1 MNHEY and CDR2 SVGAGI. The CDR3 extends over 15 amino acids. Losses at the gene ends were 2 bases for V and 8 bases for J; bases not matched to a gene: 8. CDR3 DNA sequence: TGTGCCAGCAGTTACACACAACAGGGGAAAGAAAAACTGTTTTTT. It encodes CASSYTQQGKEKLFF.

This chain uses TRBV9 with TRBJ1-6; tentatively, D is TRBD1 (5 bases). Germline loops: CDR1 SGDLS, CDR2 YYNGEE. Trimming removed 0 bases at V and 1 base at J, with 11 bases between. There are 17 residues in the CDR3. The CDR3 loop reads CASSVGPNRSYNSPLHF. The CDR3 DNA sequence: TGTGCCAGCAGCGTAGGTCCGAACAGGTCCTATAATTCACCCCTCCACTTT.

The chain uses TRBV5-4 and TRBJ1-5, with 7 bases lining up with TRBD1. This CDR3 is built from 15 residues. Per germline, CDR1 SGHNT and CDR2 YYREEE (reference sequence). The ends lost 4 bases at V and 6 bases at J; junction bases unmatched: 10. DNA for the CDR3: TGTGCCAGCAGCCGCCAGGGGGAAGTGGGTCAGCCCCAGCATTTT. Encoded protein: CASSRQGEVGQPQHF.

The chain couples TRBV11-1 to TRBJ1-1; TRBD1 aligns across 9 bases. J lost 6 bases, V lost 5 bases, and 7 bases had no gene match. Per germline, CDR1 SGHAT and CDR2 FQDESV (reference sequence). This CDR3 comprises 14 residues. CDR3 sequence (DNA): TGTGCCAGCAGCACCGACAGGGGGGGGTCTGAAGCTTTCTTT. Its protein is CASSTDRGGSEAFF.

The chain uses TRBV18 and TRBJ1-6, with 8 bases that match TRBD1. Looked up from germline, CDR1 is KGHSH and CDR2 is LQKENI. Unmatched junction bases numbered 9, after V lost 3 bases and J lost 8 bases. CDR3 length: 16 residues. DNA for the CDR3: TGTGCCAGCTCACCCCGAGGCACAGGGGGTCATTCACCCCTCCACTTT. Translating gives CASSPRGTGGHSPLHF. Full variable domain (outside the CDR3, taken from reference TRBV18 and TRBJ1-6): NAGVMQNPRHLVRRRGQEARLRCSPMKGHSHVYWYRQLPEEGLKFMVYLQKENIIDESGMPKERFSAEFPKEGPSILRIQQVVRGDSAAYFCASSPRGTGGHSPLHFGNGTRLTVT.

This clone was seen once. The CDR3 spells CASSSILATNEKLFF. The DNA for the CDR3 is TGCGCCAGCAGCTCTATCCTGGCAACTAATGAAAAACTGTTTTTT. J is TRBJ1-4 and V is TRBV5-1; no clear D. The V and J ends lost 3 bases and 0 bases respectively, with 9 bases between them. This CDR3 is built from 15 residues. CDR1 is SGHRS, CDR2 YFSETQ, per germline.

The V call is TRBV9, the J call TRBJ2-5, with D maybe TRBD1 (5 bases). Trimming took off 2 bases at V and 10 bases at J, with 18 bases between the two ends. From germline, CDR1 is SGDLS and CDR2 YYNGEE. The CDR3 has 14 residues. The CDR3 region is CASSVLSTAQIQYF. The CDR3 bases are TGTGCCAGCAGCGTGCTCTCGACAGCGCAGATCCAGTACTTC.